The rows below give T cell receptor beta chains drawn from one sample of a study of cytomegalovirus exposure and HLA in healthy donors. Measured with immunoSEQ multiplex PCR; TCRdb has only the in-frame clones, and not every one. Of 150,000 to 200,000 clones listed, more than 65% are singletons. Sequenced: PBMCs. Receptors originate from a man aged 18 to 30 in good health and CMV-seropositive. Each CDR3 is given with its conserved first and last residue. A D gene is named only where the DNA matches it firmly. Expanded clones are given a class, and other clones once, few, many or no size at all.

clone size: NA
J gene: TRBJ1-1
D gene: TRBD1
V gene: TRBV7-9
CDR3 protein: CASSLARDRERAEAFF
CDR3 DNA: TGTGCCAGCAGCTTAGCTCGGGACAGGGAGAGGGCTGAAGCTTTCTTT

clone size: NA
J gene: TRBJ2-7
D gene: TRBD2
V gene: TRBV6-6
CDR3 protein: CASSYGEGSIYEQYF
CDR3 DNA: TGTGCCAGCAGTTACGGGGAGGGATCGATCTACGAGCAGTACTTC

clone size: once
J gene: TRBJ2-5
D gene: NA
V gene: TRBV5-8
CDR3 protein: CASRPRQNQETQYF
CDR3 DNA: TGTGCCAGCAGACCAAGACAGAACCAAGAGACCCAGTACTTC

clone size: NA
J gene: TRBJ2-7
D gene: NA
V gene: TRBV9
CDR3 protein: CASSPSGAYEQYF
CDR3 DNA: TGTGCCAGCAGCCCCTCGGGGGCCTACGAGCAGTACTTC

clone size: NA
J gene: TRBJ2-5
D gene: TRBD2
V gene: TRBV5-1
CDR3 protein: CASRSGLAGDGETQYF
CDR3 DNA: TGCGCCAGCAGATCTGGACTAGCGGGAGACGGGGAGACCCAGTACTTC

clone size: NA
J gene: TRBJ1-5
D gene: TRBD1
V gene: TRBV9
CDR3 protein: CASSDGQGRQPQHF
CDR3 DNA: TGTGCCAGCAGCGACGGACAGGGCCGTCAGCCCCAGCATTTT

clone size: NA
J gene: TRBJ1-5
D gene: NA
V gene: TRBV28
CDR3 protein: CASSFVGAGQPQHF
CDR3 DNA: TGTGCCAGCAGTTTTGTGGGGGCAGGGCAGCCCCAGCATTTT

clone size: NA
J gene: TRBJ2-7
D gene: TRBD1
V gene: TRBV28
CDR3 protein: CASSLPGQPYEQYF
CDR3 DNA: TGTGCCAGCAGTTTACCGGGACAGCCCTACGAGCAGTACTTC

clone size: NA
J gene: TRBJ2-1
D gene: NA
V gene: TRBV7-6
CDR3 protein: CASSLSVGLVGGPTGEQFF
CDR3 DNA: TGTGCCAGCAGCTTATCGGTCGGGCTAGTGGGGGGGCCGACCGGTGAGCAGTTCTTC

clone size: once
J gene: TRBJ1-5
D gene: TRBD1
V gene: TRBV18
CDR3 protein: CASSPYRDRDMTQHF
CDR3 DNA: TGTGCCAGCTCACCATATCGAGACAGGGATATGACCCAGCATTTT

clone size: NA
J gene: TRBJ2-7
D gene: NA
V gene: TRBV5-1
CDR3 protein: CASSLETVSEQYF
CDR3 DNA: TGCGCCAGCAGCTTGGAGACAGTCAGTGAGCAGTACTTC

clone size: NA
J gene: TRBJ1-5
D gene: TRBD1
V gene: TRBV27
CDR3 protein: CASSRGTGGNNQPQHF
CDR3 DNA: TGTGCCAGCAGTCGGGGGACAGGGGGCAACAATCAGCCCCAGCATTTT

clone size: NA
J gene: TRBJ2-3
D gene: NA
V gene: TRBV13
CDR3 protein: CASSPEGGRDTQYF
CDR3 DNA: TGTGCCAGCAGCCCGGAGGGCGGGCGGGATACGCAGTATTTT

clone size: NA
J gene: TRBJ2-5
D gene: NA
V gene: TRBV5-4
CDR3 protein: CASSLAGETQYF
CDR3 DNA: TGTGCCAGCAGCCTCGCGGGGGAGACCCAGTACTTC

clone size: few
J gene: TRBJ1-5
D gene: NA
V gene: TRBV2
CDR3 protein: CASNGDSNQPQHF
CDR3 DNA: TGTGCCAGCAACGGGGATAGCAATCAGCCCCAGCATTTT

clone size: NA
J gene: TRBJ1-1
D gene: TRBD1
V gene: TRBV13
CDR3 protein: CASSVYRDRELVTEAFF
CDR3 DNA: TGTGCCAGCAGCGTATACCGGGACAGGGAGTTGGTCACTGAAGCTTTCTTT

clone size: few
J gene: TRBJ2-1
D gene: NA
V gene: TRBV6-1
CDR3 protein: CATLPNEQFF
CDR3 DNA: TGTGCCACCCTCCCCAATGAGCAGTTCTTC

clone size: NA
J gene: TRBJ2-7
D gene: TRBD2
V gene: TRBV7-8
CDR3 protein: CASRGGSHLTYEQYF
CDR3 DNA: TGTGCCAGCAGGGGGGGGTCTCACTTAACCTACGAGCAGTACTTC

clone size: NA
J gene: TRBJ1-1
D gene: TRBD1
V gene: TRBV7-9
CDR3 protein: CASSSTGATEAFF
CDR3 DNA: TGTGCCAGCAGCTCCACAGGGGCCACTGAAGCTTTCTTT

clone size: NA
J gene: TRBJ2-3
D gene: TRBD2
V gene: TRBV28
CDR3 protein: CASSSTLAGSTDTQYF
CDR3 DNA: TGTGCCAGCAGTTCGACTCTAGCGGGTAGCACAGATACGCAGTATTTT

clone size: NA
J gene: TRBJ1-2
D gene: TRBD1
V gene: TRBV18
CDR3 protein: CASSPIMGQGNRGGDSYTF
CDR3 DNA: TGTGCCAGCTCACCAATAATGGGACAGGGTAACCGAGGCGGCGATAGCTACACCTTC

clone size: NA
J gene: TRBJ1-1
D gene: TRBD1
V gene: TRBV9
CDR3 protein: CASSSQTGHKTEAFF
CDR3 DNA: TGTGCCAGCAGCTCTCAGACAGGGCATAAAACTGAAGCTTTCTTT

clone size: few
J gene: TRBJ1-1
D gene: NA
V gene: TRBV5-6
CDR3 protein: CASSLSGGTEAFF
CDR3 DNA: TGTGCCAGCAGCTTGTCGGGGGGCACTGAAGCTTTCTTT

clone size: NA
J gene: TRBJ1-1
D gene: NA
V gene: TRBV7-9
CDR3 protein: CASRSPTGTNTEAFF
CDR3 DNA: TGTGCCAGCAGATCTCCTACAGGGACGAACACTGAAGCTTTCTTT

clone size: NA
J gene: TRBJ2-1
D gene: TRBD1
V gene: TRBV11-2
CDR3 protein: CASSNEDAGGGVFQFF
CDR3 DNA: TGTGCCAGCAGCAACGAAGATGCAGGGGGCGGTGTGTTTCAGTTCTTC

clone size: NA
J gene: TRBJ1-1
D gene: NA
V gene: TRBV6-6
CDR3 protein: CASSADPGVTEAFF
CDR3 DNA: TGTGCCAGCAGCGCGGATCCAGGGGTAACTGAAGCTTTCTTT

clone size: NA
J gene: TRBJ1-5
D gene: NA
V gene: TRBV27
CDR3 protein: CASTAGGNQPQHF
CDR3 DNA: TGTGCCAGCACCGCAGGGGGCAATCAGCCCCAGCATTTT

clone size: NA
J gene: TRBJ1-2
D gene: TRBD1
V gene: TRBV5-6
CDR3 protein: CASSSPGTGSSFGYTF
CDR3 DNA: TGTGCCAGCAGTTCTCCCGGGACAGGTTCGTCGTTCGGCTACACCTTC

clone size: NA
J gene: TRBJ1-2
D gene: NA
V gene: TRBV29-1
CDR3 protein: CSVGRQGYDSGYTF
CDR3 DNA: TGCAGCGTTGGCCGGCAGGGGTATGATAGTGGCTACACCTTC

clone size: once
J gene: TRBJ2-1
D gene: TRBD2
V gene: TRBV4-3
CDR3 protein: CASSQEGTSGLYEQFF
CDR3 DNA: TGCGCCAGCAGCCAAGAAGGAACTAGCGGGTTGTATGAGCAGTTCTTC

clone size: NA
J gene: TRBJ2-7
D gene: TRBD1
V gene: TRBV7-8
CDR3 protein: CASSSSRFTGQSPYEQYF
CDR3 DNA: TGTGCCAGCAGTTCCTCCCGGTTTACGGGACAGAGTCCCTACGAGCAGTACTTC

clone size: NA
J gene: TRBJ2-7
D gene: TRBD1
V gene: TRBV2
CDR3 protein: CASSQDRGTVYEQYF
CDR3 DNA: TGTGCCAGCAGTCAAGACAGGGGGACCGTCTACGAGCAGTACTTC

clone size: NA
J gene: TRBJ1-5
D gene: TRBD1
V gene: TRBV10-3
CDR3 protein: CAIRAGTGNGNQPQHF
CDR3 DNA: TGTGCCATCAGGGCTGGGACAGGCAACGGCAATCAGCCCCAGCATTTT

clone size: NA
J gene: TRBJ1-2
D gene: NA
V gene: TRBV28
CDR3 protein: CASSLLQFSWGYTF
CDR3 DNA: TGTGCCAGCAGCCTGCTGCAGTTTTCGTGGGGCTACACCTTC

clone size: few
J gene: TRBJ1-5
D gene: NA
V gene: TRBV7-9
CDR3 protein: CASSLSGDISNQPQHF
CDR3 DNA: TGTGCCAGCAGCTTAAGCGGAGACATTAGCAATCAGCCCCAGCATTTT

clone size: NA
J gene: TRBJ1-1
D gene: NA
V gene: TRBV29-1
CDR3 protein: CSVESYTEAFF
CDR3 DNA: TGCAGCGTCGAGTCCTACACTGAAGCTTTCTTT

clone size: NA
J gene: TRBJ1-1
D gene: TRBD1
V gene: TRBV5-4
CDR3 protein: CASSSKEGTGLYEAFF
CDR3 DNA: TGTGCCAGCAGCTCTAAGGAGGGGACAGGGCTTTATGAAGCTTTCTTT

clone size: NA
J gene: TRBJ2-1
D gene: NA
V gene: TRBV9
CDR3 protein: CASSPQPRGEQFF
CDR3 DNA: TGTGCCAGCAGCCCTCAGCCCCGGGGTGAGCAGTTCTTC

clone size: NA
J gene: TRBJ2-7
D gene: TRBD2
V gene: TRBV27
CDR3 protein: CASSEGQGGYEQYF
CDR3 DNA: TGTGCCAGCAGCGAGGGCCAGGGAGGGTACGAGCAGTACTTC

clone size: NA
J gene: TRBJ1-2
D gene: TRBD1
V gene: TRBV6-6
CDR3 protein: CASSPGQGTYGYTF
CDR3 DNA: TGTGCCAGCAGTCCCGGACAGGGGACCTATGGCTACACCTTC

clone size: NA
J gene: TRBJ1-1
D gene: NA
V gene: TRBV4-1
CDR3 protein: CASSQESMARGWGNTEAFF
CDR3 DNA: TGCGCCAGCAGCCAAGAAAGTATGGCCAGGGGATGGGGGAACACTGAAGCTTTCTTT

clone size: NA
J gene: TRBJ1-2
D gene: TRBD1
V gene: TRBV18
CDR3 protein: CASSQGQDYGYTF
CDR3 DNA: TGTGCCAGCTCCCAAGGACAGGACTATGGCTACACCTTC

clone size: few
J gene: TRBJ1-1
D gene: TRBD1
V gene: TRBV19
CDR3 protein: CASSYDRETEAFF
CDR3 DNA: TGTGCCAGTAGTTACGACAGGGAAACTGAAGCTTTCTTT

clone size: few
J gene: TRBJ1-4
D gene: TRBD1
V gene: TRBV7-9
CDR3 protein: CASSLVPDREYEKLFF
CDR3 DNA: TGTGCCAGCAGCTTAGTCCCGGACAGGGAATACGAAAAACTGTTTTTT

clone size: once
J gene: TRBJ2-5
D gene: TRBD2
V gene: TRBV10-3
CDR3 protein: CATQLAGGGEQYF
CDR3 DNA: TGTGCCACCCAACTAGCGGGAGGCGGGGAGCAGTACTTC

clone size: once
J gene: TRBJ2-1
D gene: NA
V gene: TRBV27
CDR3 protein: CASSRGLHAMDEQFF
CDR3 DNA: TGTGCCAGCAGCAGGGGTCTTCACGCAATGGATGAGCAGTTCTTC

clone size: NA
J gene: TRBJ2-7
D gene: NA
V gene: TRBV4-2
CDR3 protein: CASSLAGTSYEQYF
CDR3 DNA: TGTGCCAGCAGCCTGGCAGGTACGTCCTACGAGCAGTACTTC

clone size: NA
J gene: TRBJ1-2
D gene: TRBD1
V gene: TRBV9
CDR3 protein: CASSSEGQGNGYTF
CDR3 DNA: TGTGCCAGCAGCTCCGAGGGACAGGGTAATGGCTACACCTTC

clone size: NA
J gene: TRBJ1-6
D gene: NA
V gene: TRBV4-3
CDR3 protein: CASSQERQLTGPLHF
CDR3 DNA: TGCGCCAGCAGCCAAGAAAGACAGTTAACCGGACCCCTCCACTTT

clone size: few
J gene: TRBJ1-5
D gene: NA
V gene: TRBV12-5
CDR3 protein: CASARTALYQPQHF
CDR3 DNA: TGTGCTAGTGCCCGGACAGCACTCTATCAGCCCCAGCATTTT

clone size: NA
J gene: TRBJ2-7
D gene: TRBD2
V gene: TRBV5-8
CDR3 protein: CASSLGTRAHYEQYF
CDR3 DNA: TGTGCCAGCAGCTTGGGGACTAGAGCCCACTACGAGCAGTACTTC

clone size: NA
J gene: TRBJ1-1
D gene: NA
V gene: TRBV7-9
CDR3 protein: CASSSTARRQSHTEAFF
CDR3 DNA: TGTGCCAGCAGCTCCACCGCCAGAAGACAGAGCCATACTGAAGCTTTCTTT

clone size: NA
J gene: TRBJ2-7
D gene: NA
V gene: TRBV28
CDR3 protein: CASRRINEQYF
CDR3 DNA: TGTGCCAGCAGGAGGATAAACGAGCAGTACTTC

clone size: few
J gene: TRBJ2-1
D gene: NA
V gene: TRBV7-9
CDR3 protein: CASSLGVSYNEQFF
CDR3 DNA: TGTGCCAGCAGCTTAGGAGTCTCCTACAATGAGCAGTTCTTC